This T cell receptor beta chain was recovered during a study of blood T cell repertoires in COVID-19. This CDR3 spans 15 amino acids. Unmatched junction bases numbered 0, after V lost 3 bases and J lost 4 bases. Germline CDR1 and CDR2: MRHNA and SNTAGT. Sequenced by immunoSEQ multiplex PCR; TCRdb stores in-frame clones only, minus some. The sample lists about 210,000 clones; 92% were seen once. This clone showed up just a few times. Sample: peripheral blood. The origin of this receptor is a man in his thirties or forties with acute or convalescent COVID-19. The chain links TRBV6-4 to TRBJ2-1; 13 bases map to TRBD2. As DNA, the CDR3 is TGTGCCAGCAGTGAACTAGCGGGAGGGTACAATGAGCAGTTCTTC. It is translated as CASSELAGGYNEQFF.